This T cell receptor beta chain was identified in a study of blood T cells in healthy people across ages. Study as a whole: Template switching caught about one barcoded beta molecule for each two T cells.

Study-level findings and limits: Expanded clonotype changes were possibly confounded by unknown donor CMV status.

This clonotype was seen only a few times. Its antigen is not identified. Through a sample-barcoded 5' primer and a J-beta primer mix, a second PCR was run for 7 to 11 cycles. Individual samples furnished no less than 2.5 million CDR3-containing paired-end reads apiece. MiXCR, run by TCRdb on the 5' RACE reads, gives a single entry per CDR3 protein. The sample consists of hundreds of thousands of distinct CDR3 sequences, approximately 40% of them appearing once. The CDR3 totals 15 residues. V was trimmed by 4 bases and J by 0 bases, leaving 7 bases between them. The V gene's germline CDR1 is SGHTA and CDR2 FQGNSA. Each donor supplied ten milliliters of peripheral blood.

The chain has TRBV7-2 and TRBJ2-6; D unresolved. This receptor was obtained from an older man in good health. Sequenced input: blood. This chain's CDR3 is CASSYGNSGANVLTF. CDR3 DNA: TGTGCCAGCAGCTACGGCAACTCTGGGGCCAACGTCCTGACTTTC. The complete variable domain, with remaining parts taken from reference TRBV7-2 and TRBJ2-6, reads GAGVSQSPSNKVTEKGKDVELRCDPISGHTALYWYRQSLGQGLEFLIYFQGNSAPDKSGLPSDRFSAERTGGSVSTLTIQRTQQEDSAVYLCASSYGNSGANVLTFGAGSRLTVL.